A single sample gave rise to the 24 T cell receptor beta chains below, sequenced in a study of T cells in narcolepsy. Their antigens remain unidentified. Assay: immunoSEQ multiplex PCR; the TCRdb copy retains only in-frame clones and omits some. The data contain under 2,500 clones, roughly 26% of them singletons. The sample was cultured CD4+ T cells from cerebrospinal fluid. The receptors come from a human donor with narcolepsy.

As concerns this clone: A read error is likely here: a far larger clone is one base away. The CDR3 coding sequence is TGTGCCAGCAGCTTAAGGTTAGGGCGGGAGGCCCAGTACTTC. This translates into CASSLRLGREAQYF. This sequence joins TRBV7-9 and TRBJ2-5, with 8 bases lining up with TRBD2. CDR1 SEHNR and CDR2 FQNEAQ come from the germline V gene (reference sequence). Losses at the gene ends were 2 bases for V and 9 bases for J; bases not matched to a gene: 8. This CDR3 contains 14 residues. The whole variable domain, remainder taken from reference TRBV7-9 and TRBJ2-5, is DTGVSQNPRHKITKRGQNVTFRCDPISEHNRLYWYRQTLGQGPEFLTYFQNEAQLEKSRLLSDRFSAERPKGSFSTLEIQRTEQGDSAMYLCASSLRLGREAQYFGPGTRLLVL.

As to this clone: A far larger clone is just one base off, so this is likely a read error. The sample has other DNA sequences that encode this CDR3 too. The chain uses TRBV30 and TRBJ1-1; the match to TRBD1 covers 8 bases. The junction had 6 bases not matched to a gene; V was cut back by 1 base and J by 5 bases. The V gene's germline CDR1 is GTSNPN and CDR2 SVGIG (reference sequence). This CDR3 comprises 14 residues. The CDR3: CAWSGQGAGTEAFF. DNA of the CDR3: TGTGCCTGGAGTGGTCAGGGGGCAGGAACTGAAGCTTTCTTT.

In this sample, this clone turned up a few times. This rearrangement joins TRBV7-2 to TRBJ2-4, with 7 bases matching TRBD2. Germline V lookup: CDR1 SGHTA, CDR2 FQGNSA. CDR3 size: 13 residues. Trimming at V came to 5 bases and at J to 5 bases, leaving 3 bases not matched to a gene. The CDR3 loop reads CASSRGRENIQYF. The CDR3 DNA follows: TGTGCCAGCAGCCGGGGGAGGGAAAACATTCAGTACTTC.

The CDR3, as DNA: TGTGCCAGCAGCTCGCAGGCGGCCGGGGAGCTGTTTTTT. It yields the protein CASSSQAAGELFF. This rearrangement joins TRBV11-2 to TRBJ2-2; no clear D. The germline V and J ends were trimmed by 4 bases and 6 bases, with 9 bases remaining between them. This CDR3 spans 13 amino acids. Germline CDR1 and CDR2: SGHAT and FQNNGV.

This clone is medium-sized. The chain is built from TRBV2 and TRBJ1-1, with a possible D match to TRBD1 (6 bases). Germline V gene data show CDR1 as SNHLY and CDR2 as FYNNEI. The CDR3 covers 12 residues. Trimming took 5 bases from V and 3 from J, leaving 7 bases between them. The CDR3 loop reads CASSRQDTEAFF. CDR3 DNA: TGTGCCAGCAGTAGACAGGACACTGAAGCTTTCTTT.

Only a few counts were recorded for this clone. The chain links TRBV7-3 to TRBJ2-7, with D perhaps TRBD1 or TRBD2 (5 bases each). This CDR3 spans 15 amino acids. Germline loops: CDR1 SGHTA, CDR2 FQGTGA. Trimming took off 5 bases at V and 0 bases at J, with 14 bases between the two ends. The CDR3 reads CASSAHVGGSYEQYF. The CDR3 DNA follows: TGTGCCAGCAGCGCCCACGTTGGGGGCTCCTACGAGCAGTACTTC.

This clone has only one observation. This chain uses TRBV7-1 with TRBJ1-1; TRBD1 might be the D (5 bases). TRBV7-1 is assigned to the ORF class and has an uncertain function. Trimming stripped 4 bases from V and 5 bases from J, with 14 bases between. CDR3 length equals 14 residues. The CDR3 bases are TGTGCCAGCAGCTTCCAGGGAGTGGTAACTGAAGCTTTCTTT. Residues: CASSFQGVVTEAFF.

In regard to this clone: A much larger clone differs by one base, so this may be a read error. This sample also contains other DNA sequences that code for the same CDR3. This rearrangement joins TRBV9 to TRBJ1-4; D might be TRBD1 (5 bases). The CDR3 spans 15 residues. The ends were cut back, 3 bases at V and 8 bases at J, with 17 bases in the middle. Germline CDR1 reads SGDLS; CDR2 reads YYNGEE. The CDR3 sequence: CASSARGVRGEKLFF. DNA for the CDR3: TGTGCCAGCAGCGCACGGGGGGTCCGGGGGGAAAAACTGTTTTTT.

There are a few counts of this clone. A much larger clone is a single base away; this may be a read error. Other DNA sequences in the same sample also yield this CDR3. CDR3 loop: CASSTGSYEQYF. The CDR3, as DNA: TGCGCCAGCAGCACAGGTTCCTACGAGCAGTACTTC. The chain uses TRBV4-1 and TRBJ2-7, with D perhaps matching TRBD1 (5 bases). This CDR3 is built from 12 residues. Per germline, CDR1 MGHRA and CDR2 YSYEKL. V lost 5 bases, J lost 1 base, and 6 bases lay in between.

This clone was picked up a small number of times. The chain links TRBV4-2 to TRBJ2-6; a possible D gene is TRBD1 (6 bases). The CDR3 covers 16 residues. Looked up from germline, CDR1 is LGHNA and CDR2 is YNFKEQ. Deletions cut 4 bases from V and 0 bases from J, with 10 bases between. CDR3 loop: CASSPSGVSGANVLTF. The CDR3 nucleotides read TGTGCCAGCAGCCCTTCAGGGGTCTCTGGGGCCAACGTCCTGACTTTC.

A note on this clone: A read error may account for a junction end that differs from germline. This chain uses TRBV11-2 with TRBJ2-3, with TRBD2 identical over 8 bases. CDR1 and CDR2 from the germline V gene are SGHAT and FQNNGV. This CDR3 has 16 residues. CDR3 protein: CASSQVLRGGRDTQYF. CDR3 nucleotide sequence: TGCGCCAGCAGCCAAGTTTTACGGGGGGGCCGGGATACGCAGTATTTT.

This clone was counted only a few times. This sequence joins TRBV11-2 and TRBJ1-2; weak D call: TRBD1 (6 bases). V lost 1 base to trimming and J lost 10 bases, with 16 bases between them. CDR1 is SGHAT and CDR2 is FQNNGV in the germline V gene. The CDR3 is 14 residues long. CDR3 in DNA: TGTGCCAGCAGCTTAGGGGGCCGGGACACTGACTACACCTTC. Residues: CASSLGGRDTDYTF.

This clone was picked up a small number of times. The J gene is TRBJ2-7, the V gene TRBV10-3; tentatively, D is TRBD2 (5 bases). Germline assignment: CDR1 ENHRY and CDR2 SYGVKD. V gave up 3 bases and J gave up 5 bases, with 11 bases separating them. This CDR3 is 13 amino acids long. The CDR3, as DNA: TGTGCCATCAGTGAAGGTGCCGGGGACGAGCAGTACTTC. Translated, it gives CAISEGAGDEQYF.

The chain has TRBV7-9 and TRBJ1-5; D is undetermined. Between the trimmed V and J ends, which lost 3 bases and 4 bases, there was a span of 10 bases. This CDR3 comprises 14 residues. The germline V gene encodes CDR1 SEHNR and CDR2 FQNEAQ (reference sequence). The DNA for the CDR3 is TGTGCCAGCAGCTTCGGAGGACGGAATCAGCCCCAGCATTTT. Encoded protein: CASSFGGRNQPQHF.

V usage is TRBV7-9 and J usage is TRBJ1-6; D is possibly TRBD1 (6 bases). CDR3 size: 13 residues. CDR1 and CDR2 (germline): SEHNR, FQNEAQ (reference sequence). The V end lost 1 base, the J end lost 13 bases, and 11 bases lay between the germline ends. CDR3 sequence reads: CASSLVGGHPLHF. DNA of the CDR3: TGTGCCAGCAGCTTAGTAGGGGGGCATCCCCTCCACTTT.

On this clone itself: Only one base separates this from a far larger clonotype, so it likely reflects a read error. The same CDR3 arises from other DNA sequences in this sample as well. This rearrangement joins TRBV6-5 to TRBJ1-2; TRBD1 aligns across 8 bases. The germline CDR1 and CDR2 sequences are MNHEY and SVGAGI. This CDR3 region has 12 residues. V lost 2 bases, J lost 10 bases, and 3 bases stayed unmatched. CDR3 region: CASSYGQGVYTF. Here the CDR3 DNA reads TGTGCCAGCAGTTACGGACAGGGTGTCTACACCTTC.

This clone is judged medium-sized. The sample has other DNA sequences that encode this CDR3 too. CDR3 residues: CASSTAGGDTDTQYF. CDR3 nucleotides: TGCGCCAGCAGCACAGCGGGAGGTGATACAGATACGCAGTATTTT. V gene TRBV5-1 combines with J gene TRBJ2-3; TRBD2 agrees at 9 bases. The V segment lost 4 bases and the J segment 3 bases; nucleotides outside the gene matches: 6. Per the germline V gene, CDR1 is SGHRS and CDR2 is YFSETQ. The CDR3 runs 15 residues.

V gene TRBV18 combines with J gene TRBJ2-2; no clear D. The germline V gene encodes CDR1 KGHSH and CDR2 LQKENI. CDR3 length equals 15 residues. Trimming removed 4 bases at V and 1 base at J, with 10 bases between. The CDR3 is CASSQSQRNTGELFF. In DNA form, the CDR3 reads TGTGCCAGCTCACAATCCCAACGGAACACCGGGGAGCTGTTTTTT.

The chain links TRBV7-2 to TRBJ2-7; D may be TRBD1 or TRBD2 (5 bases each). Trimming took off 3 bases at V and 2 bases at J, with 11 bases between the two ends. Germline V lookup: CDR1 SGHTA, CDR2 FQGNSA. The CDR3 runs to 14 residues. DNA for the CDR3: TGTGCCAGCAGCTTCAACACGGGGCCCTACGAGCAGTACTTC. Translating it yields CASSFNTGPYEQYF.

The J gene is TRBJ2-3, the V gene TRBV27; the match to TRBD2 covers 8 bases. The trim removed 6 bases at V and 2 bases at J, leaving 7 bases unmatched. The CDR3 sequence is 15 residues long. Looked up from germline, CDR1 is MNHEY and CDR2 is SMNVEV (reference sequence). CDR3 sequence (DNA): TGTGCCAGCAGGAGCGGGAGTTTCCTCACAGATACGCAGTATTTT. Translated, it gives CASRSGSFLTDTQYF.

The chain employs TRBV9 and TRBJ2-7; D may be TRBD1 or TRBD2 (5 bases each). Between the trimmed V and J ends, which lost 3 bases and 0 bases, there was a span of 13 bases. Germline CDR1 reads SGDLS; CDR2 reads YYNGEE. The CDR3 has 15 amino acids. The CDR3 DNA follows: TGTGCCAGCAGCGCCCACGTTGGGGGCTCCTACGAGCAGTACTTC. Translation: CASSAHVGGSYEQYF.

By share, this clone counts as large. The rearrangement uses TRBV9 and TRBJ2-1, with 10 bases identical to TRBD2. The V segment lost 7 bases and the J segment 6 bases; nucleotides outside the gene matches: 7. From germline, CDR1 is SGDLS and CDR2 YYNGEE. CDR3 length: 14 residues. In DNA form, the CDR3 reads TGTGCCAGCGCTAGCGGGAGTGTGAGCAATGAGCAGTTCTTC. Amino acids: CASASGSVSNEQFF.

With regard to this clone: A read error is the likely source, as a far larger clone sits one nucleotide away. This chain links TRBV7-9 with TRBJ1-2; tentative D call: TRBD1 (6 bases). Germline CDR1 and CDR2: SEHNR and FQNEAQ (reference sequence). The CDR3 loop spans 15 amino acids. The CDR3 here is CACSLVGTTLYGYTF. CDR3 bases: TGTGCCTGCAGCTTAGTTGGGACAACACTTTATGGCTACACCTTC. The whole variable domain, remainder taken from reference TRBV7-9 and TRBJ1-2, is DTGVSQNPRHKITKRGQNVTFRCDPISEHNRLYWYRQTLGQGPEFLTYFQNEAQLEKSRLLSDRFSAERPKGSFSTLEIQRTEQGDSAMYLCACSLVGTTLYGYTFGSGTRLTVV.

The chain recombines TRBV4-2 with TRBJ1-2; possible D gene TRBD1, 5 bases. Germline CDR1 reads LGHNA; CDR2 reads YNFKEQ. This CDR3 is built from 15 residues. V was cut by 5 bases and J by 2 bases, with 15 bases left in between. The CDR3 DNA is TGTGCCAGCAGCGGGTCCAGGGAAGGCAACTATGGCTACACCTTC. Amino acids: CASSGSREGNYGYTF.